Presented here are 3 T cell receptor beta chains from one specimen sequenced in a study of T-cell reconstitution after alpha-beta-depleted transplantation in children. The library targeted TCRbeta and was prepared with unique molecular identifiers. A single record per CDR3 protein comes from TCRdb applying MiXCR to the PCR reads. The sample comprises some 490,000 distinct CDR3 sequences, 12% of which are singletons, and over 5.5% rests with the top ten. Specimen: PBMCs from the stem cell graft donor, collected from the stem cell graft. The receptors come from a human donor who donated a stem cell graft to a child with combined immunodeficiency.

This clonotype came up a few times. CDR3 DNA sequence: TGTGCCAGCAGTCCGGACAGGGCCGGCCCAGATACGCAGTATTTT. Amino acids: CASSPDRAGPDTQYF. The chain joins TRBV6-1 to TRBJ2-3, with TRBD1 matching over 8 bases. The CDR3 sequence is 15 residues long. The germline V gene has CDR1 MNHNS and CDR2 SASEGT. V was clipped by 5 bases and J by 4 bases; unmatched bases: 8.

CDR3 bases: TGTGCCAGCAGTTCCAGAGACAGGAACACTGAAGCTTTCTTT. This codes for CASSSRDRNTEAFF. This chain uses TRBV6-2 or TRBV6-3 with TRBJ1-1, with a possible D match to TRBD1 (5 bases). Per germline, CDR1 MNHEY and CDR2 SVGEGT. There are 14 residues in the CDR3. V dropped 4 bases and J dropped 1 base, with 10 bases sitting between them.

This clonotype was detected a few times. This sequence joins TRBV27 and TRBJ2-7; no reliable D call. Trimming left V 5 bases short and J 7 bases short, with 21 bases between. Germline values: CDR1 MNHEY, CDR2 SMNVEV (reference sequence). CDR3 length: 15 residues. The CDR3, as DNA: TGTGCCAGCAGTCCCACCCGGAGTGGTAGTGGAGAGCAGTACTTC. Encoded protein: CASSPTRSGSGEQYF.